Following are 7 T cell receptor beta chains from one sample sequenced in a study of cytomegalovirus exposure and HLA in healthy donors. 60 Vbeta and 13 Jbeta primers were used in PCR. The repertoire was sequenced with immunoSEQ multiplex PCR; TCRdb's copy has only in-frame clones and lacks some. The sample shows just over 150,000 clones, approximately 85% of them seen only once. Sequenced input: PBMCs. The receptors originated from a woman between 18 and 29 years old in good health and CMV-seronegative.

This chain links TRBV11-3 with TRBJ2-1; the D gene is possibly TRBD2 (7 bases). The germline gives CDR1 SGHNT, CDR2 YENEEA. CDR3 length: 14 amino acids. Trimming took off 0 bases at V and 9 bases at J, with 12 bases between the two ends. The DNA for the CDR3 is TGTGCCAGCAGCTTAGATGGGGGGGCGGGTGAGCAGTTCTTC. This gives the protein CASSLDGGAGEQFF.

The chain carries TRBV7-2 and TRBJ1-2, with a tentative D call TRBD1 (6 bases). This CDR3 is 13 amino acids long. Germline V lookup: CDR1 SGHTA, CDR2 FQGNSA. V lost 5 bases, J lost 6 bases, and 13 bases lay in between. The CDR3, as DNA: TGTGCCAGCAGCCCGGACAGCTATAATGGCTACACCTTC. Protein product: CASSPDSYNGYTF. The variable domain in full, with the rest retrieved from reference TRBV7-2 and TRBJ1-2, is GAGVSQSPSNKVTEKGKDVELRCDPISGHTALYWYRQSLGQGLEFLIYFQGNSAPDKSGLPSDRFSAERTGGSVSTLTIQRTQQEDSAVYLCASSPDSYNGYTFGSGTRLTVV.

The chain has TRBV15 and TRBJ2-1; 12 nucleotides align to TRBD2. The germline gives CDR1 LNHNV, CDR2 YYDKDF (reference sequence). Trimming cost V 0 bases and J 7 bases; bases outside gene matches: 10. This CDR3 contains 18 residues. Here the CDR3 DNA reads TGTGCCACCAGCAGAGATTTACTAGCGGGAGGCTCGCGGAATGAGCAGTTCTTC. It codes for CATSRDLLAGGSRNEQFF.

CDR3 DNA sequence: TGTGCCAGCAGCCCGAGCGGGAGTTTCCACGAGCAGTACTTC. This gives the protein CASSPSGSFHEQYF. The chain has TRBV7-2 and TRBJ2-7; 8 bases align to TRBD2. There are 14 residues in the CDR3. Germline-derived CDR1 and CDR2 are SGHTA and FQGNSA. V was clipped by 5 bases and J by 5 bases; unmatched bases: 8.

V and J are TRBV28 and TRBJ1-4; D is uncertain. The V gene lost 3 bases and the J gene lost 7 bases, with 6 bases spanning the gap. CDR3 length: 12 residues. The germline CDR1 and CDR2 sequences are MDHEN and SYDVKM. The CDR3 spells CASSFTREKLFF. DNA of the CDR3: TGTGCCAGCAGTTTTACGCGTGAAAAACTGTTTTTT.

The V and J genes are TRBV2 and TRBJ2-2; TRBD2 might be the D (6 bases). Germline CDR1 SNHLY, CDR2 FYNNEI. Trimming left V 5 bases short and J 4 bases short, with 14 bases between. CDR3 length: 15 residues. The CDR3 reads CASSRNSGITGELFF. In DNA form, the CDR3 reads TGTGCCAGCAGTAGGAATAGCGGTATCACCGGGGAGCTGTTTTTT.

This sequence joins TRBV5-1 and TRBJ2-7, with TRBD2 matching over 7 bases. Per germline, CDR1 SGHRS and CDR2 YFSETQ. Unmatched junction bases numbered 6, after V lost 3 bases and J lost 0 bases. This CDR3 has 15 residues. CDR3 nucleotides: TGCGCCAGCAGCTCGCAATCTAGCGGCTCCTACGAGCAGTACTTC. Protein sequence: CASSSQSSGSYEQYF. The full variable domain, in which reference TRBV5-1 and TRBJ2-7 provide the parts outside the CDR3, is KAGVTQTPRYLIKTRGQQVTLSCSPISGHRSVSWYQQTPGQGLQFLFEYFSETQRNKGNFPGRFSGRQFSNSRSEMNVSTLELGDSALYLCASSSQSSGSYEQYFGPGTRLTVT.